One and the same sample provided the 10 T cell receptor beta chains below, sequenced in a study of T cell repertoires in cytomegalovirus infection. These receptors' antigens are unknown. TCRdb itself ran the reads through MiXCR, one entry per CDR3 protein. This table holds 680,000 or so distinct CDR3 sequences, around 32% found once. The specimen comprised cultured PBMCs, sampled from culture after CMV antigen stimulation. Receptors originate from a human donor in good health (CMV status not recorded). Some clones in this sample may be carry-over from other donors' samples.

The genes are TRBV6-1 and TRBJ2-1; possibly TRBD2 for D (6 bases). Trimming left V 6 bases short and J 6 bases short, with 27 bases between. The CDR3 loop spans 18 amino acids. Germline V gene lookup returns CDR1 MNHNS and CDR2 SASEGT. As DNA, the CDR3 is TGTGCCAGCAGCCCGTTGGGGCCGGGTCGGTGGGGGGTCAATGAGCAGTTCTTC. Encoded protein: CASSPLGPGRWGVNEQFF.

This clonotype was recorded a few times. The chain employs TRBV11-2 and TRBJ2-3; 7 bases line up with TRBD2. This CDR3 contains 17 residues. Trimming cost V 3 bases and J 0 bases; bases outside gene matches: 9. Germline values: CDR1 SGHAT, CDR2 FQNNGV. The DNA of the CDR3 is TGTGCCAGCAGCTTGCCGGGAGGTTCCCCAAGCACAGATACGCAGTATTTT. As protein: CASSLPGGSPSTDTQYF.

This clonotype was observed a handful of times. V and J are TRBV4-1 and TRBJ2-3, with D tentatively TRBD2 (6 bases). The CDR3 spans 16 residues. Trimming pared 1 base from V and 3 bases from J, leaving 14 bases between. Germline assignment: CDR1 MGHRA and CDR2 YSYEKL. DNA for the CDR3: TGCGCCAGCAGCCAAGGCGGAGGGCCGTGGACAGATACGCAGTATTTT. Translated, it gives CASSQGGGPWTDTQYF.

The chain recombines TRBV14 with TRBJ2-3; TRBD2 matches at 7 bases. V gave up 8 bases and J gave up 4 bases; unmatched junction bases: 9. The CDR3 contains 14 residues. The V gene's germline CDR1 is SGHDN and CDR2 FVKESK. The CDR3 nucleotides are TGTGCCAGCGCCGGGGCTAGCGGCCCAGATACGCAGTATTTT. Translation: CASAGASGPDTQYF.

This clonotype was observed many times. V and J are TRBV19 and TRBJ1-2; 8 nucleotides match TRBD1. Germline V gene data show CDR1 as LNHDA and CDR2 as SQIVND (reference sequence). The V segment lost 5 bases and the J segment 4 bases; nucleotides outside the gene matches: 6. The CDR3 is 14 amino acids. The CDR3 coding sequence is TGTGCCAGTAGTTCGCCAGGACAGGGCTATGGCTACACCTTC. It codes for CASSSPGQGYGYTF.

The chain employs TRBV11-2 and TRBJ2-7; D is ambiguous. There are 15 residues in the CDR3. Germline lookup yields CDR1 SGHAT and CDR2 FQNNGV. V was cut by 2 bases and J by 3 bases, with 14 bases left in between. The CDR3 spells CASSLRQDPYYEQYF. CDR3 coding DNA: TGTGCCAGCAGCTTACGTCAGGACCCCTACTACGAGCAGTACTTC. The full variable domain, completed using reference TRBV11-2 and TRBJ2-7, is EAGVAQSPRYKIIEKRQSVAFWCNPISGHATLYWYQQILGQGPKLLIQFQNNGVVDDSQLPKDRFSAERLKGVDSTLKIQPAKLEDSAVYLCASSLRQDPYYEQYFGPGTRLTVT.

The CDR3 spells CATSDLGARWQFF. The DNA of the CDR3 is TGTGCCACCAGTGATTTGGGGGCCCGCTGGCAGTTCTTC. The J gene is TRBJ2-1, the V gene TRBV24-1; a possible D gene is TRBD1 (5 bases). The germline V and J ends were trimmed by 0 bases and 12 bases, with 11 bases remaining between them. The CDR3 length is 13 residues. Germline values: CDR1 KGHDR, CDR2 SFDVKD.

This chain uses TRBV28 with TRBJ2-3, with D unclear. The V and J ends lost 9 bases and 4 bases respectively, with 11 bases between them. Germline loops: CDR1 MDHEN, CDR2 SYDVKM. CDR3 length: 12 residues. The CDR3 coding sequence is TGTGCCAGTCGGGCCCACCCAGATACGCAGTATTTT. Its translation is CASRAHPDTQYF. Full variable domain (rest looked up from reference TRBV28 and TRBJ2-3): DVKVTQSSRYLVKRTGEKVFLECVQDMDHENMFWYRQDPGLGLRLIYFSYDVKMKEKGDIPEGYSVSREKKERFSLILESASTNQTSMYLCASRAHPDTQYFGPGTRLTVL.

This clonotype was seen a handful of times. The V gene is TRBV5-4, the J gene TRBJ1-4; no clear D. The V and J ends lost 4 bases and 6 bases respectively, with 10 bases between them. CDR1 and CDR2 (germline): SGHNT, YYREEE (reference sequence). This CDR3 has 13 amino acids. CDR3 DNA sequence: TGTGCCAGCAGCCCGGGGAGTTATGAAAAACTGTTTTTT. As protein: CASSPGSYEKLFF.

This clonotype was counted only a few times. The chain joins TRBV12-3 or TRBV12-4 to TRBJ2-5, with unresolved D. Trimming took off 7 bases at V and 5 bases at J, with 14 bases between the two ends. The CDR3 loop spans 13 amino acids. The CDR3 DNA follows: TGTGCCAGCACCCTGGCACTTGGCGAGACCCAGTACTTC. Translated: CASTLALGETQYF.